Here is one TCR beta chain with its context. Assay used: immunoSEQ multiplex PCR; TCRdb lists only in-frame clones, some missing. The sample contains fewer than 15,000 clones, about 95% of which appear only once. This specimen comes from a study of technical replicates of blood from a handful of donors. This receptor was identified in a human donor in good health. Sequenced sample: PBMCs.

For the CDR3, the DNA is TGTGCCAGCAGTTTACGGAGGTCGGATTACAATGAGCAGTTCTTC. It encodes CASSLRRSDYNEQFF. The J gene is TRBJ2-1, the V gene TRBV6-5; possible D gene TRBD2, 5 bases. Between the trimmed V and J ends, which lost 4 bases and 4 bases, there was a span of 14 bases. Per the germline V gene, CDR1 is MNHEY and CDR2 is SVGAGI. The CDR3 spans 15 residues.